The clone carrying this T cell receptor (beta chain) was found once. The antigen is undetermined. The data originate from a study of OX40 agonist ivuxolimab in advanced cancers. Study as a whole: The dose-escalation cohort was approximately 85% male, with a mean age of approximately 61 years, ranging roughly 23 to 90.

Germline V gene lookup returns CDR1 SGHRS and CDR2 YFSETQ. V dropped 0 bases and J dropped 3; count of bases not matched to a gene: 12. There are 19 residues in the CDR3. Sequencing was performed with immunoSEQ multiplex PCR; in TCRdb, only in-frame clones are kept and a portion is missing. Of about 48,000 clones listed, approximately 83% are singletons. General study points: In the 0.1 to 3.0 mg/kg range, CD4+ and CD8+ blood T cells had expanded clonally by week 6.

The receptor's source is an adult with an advanced solid tumor such as melanoma, head and neck, liver or kidney cancer. The rearrangement links TRBV5-1 to TRBJ2-1, with TRBD2 identical over 10 bases. The specimen was CD4+ or CD8+ T cells sorted from blood, collected in a trial of the OX40 agonist ivuxolimab. The CDR3 spells CASSLGVLAGAWDYNEQFF. For the CDR3, the DNA is TGCGCCAGCAGCTTGGGAGTGCTAGCGGGGGCCTGGGACTACAATGAGCAGTTCTTC.